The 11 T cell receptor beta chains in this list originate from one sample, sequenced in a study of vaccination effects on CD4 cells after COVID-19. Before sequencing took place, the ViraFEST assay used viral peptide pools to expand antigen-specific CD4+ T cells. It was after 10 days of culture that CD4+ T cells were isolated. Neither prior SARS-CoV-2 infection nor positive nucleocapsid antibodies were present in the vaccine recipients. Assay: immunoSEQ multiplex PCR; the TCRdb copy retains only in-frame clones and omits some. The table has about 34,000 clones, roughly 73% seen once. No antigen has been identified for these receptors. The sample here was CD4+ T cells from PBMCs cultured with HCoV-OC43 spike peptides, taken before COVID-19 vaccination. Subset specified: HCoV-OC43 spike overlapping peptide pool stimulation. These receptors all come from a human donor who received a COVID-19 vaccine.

CDR3 coding DNA: TGTGCCTGGAGTTTGGGACAGCCTGGGATGGGCTACACCTTC. Its protein is CAWSLGQPGMGYTF. This chain joins TRBV30 and TRBJ1-2; 7 nucleotides align to TRBD1. Looked up from germline, CDR1 is GTSNPN and CDR2 is SVGIG (reference sequence). The CDR3 is made up of 14 amino acids. J gave up 8 bases and V 2 bases, and 11 bases lay outside the gene matches.

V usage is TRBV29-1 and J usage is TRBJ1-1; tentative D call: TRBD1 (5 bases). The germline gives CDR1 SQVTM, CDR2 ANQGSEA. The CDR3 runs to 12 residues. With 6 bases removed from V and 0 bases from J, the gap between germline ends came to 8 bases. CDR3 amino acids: CSVGALNTEAFF. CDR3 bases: TGCAGCGTAGGGGCGCTGAACACTGAAGCTTTCTTT.

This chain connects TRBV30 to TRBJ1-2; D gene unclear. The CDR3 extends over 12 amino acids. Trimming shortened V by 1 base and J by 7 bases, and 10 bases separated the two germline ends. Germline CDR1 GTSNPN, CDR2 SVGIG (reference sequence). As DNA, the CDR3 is TGTGCCTGGAGTGGGGCCAATACTGGCTACACCTTC. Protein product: CAWSGANTGYTF.

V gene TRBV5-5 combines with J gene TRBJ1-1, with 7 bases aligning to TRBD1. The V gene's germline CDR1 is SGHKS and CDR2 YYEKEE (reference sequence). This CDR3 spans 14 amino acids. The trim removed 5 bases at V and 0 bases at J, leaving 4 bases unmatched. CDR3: CASSYRGLNTEAFF. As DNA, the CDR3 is TGTGCCAGCAGTTACAGGGGCCTGAACACTGAAGCTTTCTTT.

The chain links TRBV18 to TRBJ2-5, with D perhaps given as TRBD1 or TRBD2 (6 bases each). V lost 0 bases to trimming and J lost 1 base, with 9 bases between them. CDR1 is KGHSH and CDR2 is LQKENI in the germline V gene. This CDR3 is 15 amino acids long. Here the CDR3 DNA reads TGTGCCAGCTCACCACCCGGGGGCCCCCAAGAGACCCAGTACTTC. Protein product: CASSPPGGPQETQYF.

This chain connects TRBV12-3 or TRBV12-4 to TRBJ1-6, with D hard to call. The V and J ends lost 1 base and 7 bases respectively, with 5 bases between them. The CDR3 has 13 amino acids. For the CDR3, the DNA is TGTGCCAGCAGTTTAGATCGGAATTCACCCCTCCACTTT. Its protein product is CASSLDRNSPLHF.

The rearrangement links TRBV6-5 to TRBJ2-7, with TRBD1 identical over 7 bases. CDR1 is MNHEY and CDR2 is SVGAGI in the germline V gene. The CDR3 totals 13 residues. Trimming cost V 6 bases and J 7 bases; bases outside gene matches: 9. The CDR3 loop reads CASSSTGWREQYF. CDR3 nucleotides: TGTGCCAGCAGCTCGACAGGGTGGCGAGAGCAGTACTTC.

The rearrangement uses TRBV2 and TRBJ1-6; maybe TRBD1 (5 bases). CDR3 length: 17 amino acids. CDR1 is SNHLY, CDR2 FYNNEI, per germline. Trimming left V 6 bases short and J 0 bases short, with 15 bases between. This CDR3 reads CASSGGGLGSYNSPLHF. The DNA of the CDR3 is TGTGCCAGCAGCGGCGGGGGTTTGGGCTCCTATAATTCACCCCTCCACTTT.

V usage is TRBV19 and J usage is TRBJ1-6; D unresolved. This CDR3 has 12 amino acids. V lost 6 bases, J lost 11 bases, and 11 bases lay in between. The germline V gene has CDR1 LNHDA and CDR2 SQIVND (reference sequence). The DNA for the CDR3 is TGTGCCAGTAGATCGACCTTCCCACCCCTCCACTTT. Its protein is CASRSTFPPLHF. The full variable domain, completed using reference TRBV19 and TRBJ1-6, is DGGITQSPKYLFRKEGQNVTLSCEQNLNHDAMYWYRQDPGQGLRLIYYSQIVNDFQKGDIAEGYSVSREKKESFPLTVTSAQKNPTAFYLCASRSTFPPLHFGNGTRLTVT.

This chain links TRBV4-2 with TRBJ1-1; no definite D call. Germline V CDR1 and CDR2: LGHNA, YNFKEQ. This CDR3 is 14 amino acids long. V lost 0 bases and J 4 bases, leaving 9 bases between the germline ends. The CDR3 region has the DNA TGTGCCAGCAGCCAAGAATTGGGGAGCACTGAAGCTTTCTTT. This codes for CASSQELGSTEAFF.

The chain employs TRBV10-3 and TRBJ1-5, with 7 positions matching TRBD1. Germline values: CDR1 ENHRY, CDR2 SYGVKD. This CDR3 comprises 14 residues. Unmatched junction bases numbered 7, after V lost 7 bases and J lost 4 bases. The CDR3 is CAIKGAGGNQPQHF. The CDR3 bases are TGTGCCATCAAGGGGGCGGGAGGTAATCAGCCCCAGCATTTT.